The sample holds a few counts of the clone carrying this TCR beta chain. What it binds is unknown. The table came from immunoSEQ multiplex PCR; TCRdb's copy has only in-frame clones and leaves some out. Of 15,000 to 20,000 clones listed, 64% were seen once; the top ten hold under 8.5%. The CDR3 consists of 14 residues. J lost 2 bases, V lost 5 bases, and 0 bases had no gene match. Germline CDR1 is LNHDA and CDR2 is SQIVND (reference sequence). These data originate in a study of OX40 agonist ivuxolimab in advanced cancers. Study details: Patients in the trial were receiving intravenous ivuxolimab every 2 weeks, at doses of 0.01 to 10 mg/kg. Study results and caveats: Expanded clones were, on average, more numerous among CD8+ T cells than CD4+.

The J gene is TRBJ2-6, the V gene TRBV19, with 7 bases fitting TRBD2. The source of this sequence is an adult with an advanced solid tumor such as melanoma, head and neck, liver or kidney cancer. The material was CD4+ or CD8+ T cells sorted from blood, obtained in a trial of the OX40 agonist ivuxolimab. In nucleotides, the CDR3 is TGTGCCAGTAGTCGGGGGGCTGGGGCCAACGTCCTGACTTTC. Translating gives CASSRGAGANVLTF.